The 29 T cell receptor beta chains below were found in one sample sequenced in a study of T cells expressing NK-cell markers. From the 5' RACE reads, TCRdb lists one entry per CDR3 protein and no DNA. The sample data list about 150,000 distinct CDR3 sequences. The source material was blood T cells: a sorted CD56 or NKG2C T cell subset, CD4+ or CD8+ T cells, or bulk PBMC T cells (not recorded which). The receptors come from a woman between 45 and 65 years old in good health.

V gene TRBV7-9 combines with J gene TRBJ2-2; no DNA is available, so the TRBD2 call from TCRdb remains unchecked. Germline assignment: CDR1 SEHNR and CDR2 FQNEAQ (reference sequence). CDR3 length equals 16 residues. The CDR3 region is CASSSTSGRRTGELFF. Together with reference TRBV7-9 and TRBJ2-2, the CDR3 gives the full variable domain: DTGVSQNPRHKITKRGQNVTFRCDPISEHNRLYWYRQTLGQGPEFLTYFQNEAQLEKSRLLSDRFSAERPKGSFSTLEIQRTEQGDSAMYLCASSSTSGRRTGELFFGEGSRLTVL.

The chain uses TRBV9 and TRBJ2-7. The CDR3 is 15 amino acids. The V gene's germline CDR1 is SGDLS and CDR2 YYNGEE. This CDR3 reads CASSVGFYSTYEQYF. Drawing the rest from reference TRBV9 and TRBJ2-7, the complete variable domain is DSGVTQTPKHLITATGQRVTLRCSPRSGDLSVYWYQQSLDQGLQFLIQYYNGEERAKGNILERFSAQQFPDLHSELNLSSLELGDSALYFCASSVGFYSTYEQYFGPGTRLTVT.

Here the CDR3 reads CSARDRRTSTDTQYF. This rearrangement joins TRBV20-1 to TRBJ2-3. The germline gives CDR1 DFQATT, CDR2 SNEGSKA (reference sequence). The CDR3 has 15 amino acids.

The CDR3 loop reads CASSLGLASPDTQYF. The chain links TRBV5-1 to TRBJ2-3; TCRdb selects TRBD2, and the lack of DNA leaves this call unchecked. CDR1 and CDR2 from the germline V gene are SGHRS and YFSETQ. This CDR3 spans 15 amino acids.

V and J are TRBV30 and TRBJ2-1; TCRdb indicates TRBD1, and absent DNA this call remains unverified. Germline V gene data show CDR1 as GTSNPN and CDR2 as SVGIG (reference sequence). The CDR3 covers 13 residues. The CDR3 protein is CAWVDRAQGEQFF.

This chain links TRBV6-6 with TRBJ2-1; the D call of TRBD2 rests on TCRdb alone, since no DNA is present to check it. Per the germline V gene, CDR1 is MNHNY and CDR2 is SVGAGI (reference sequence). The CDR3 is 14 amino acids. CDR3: CASSPELAGGQQFF.

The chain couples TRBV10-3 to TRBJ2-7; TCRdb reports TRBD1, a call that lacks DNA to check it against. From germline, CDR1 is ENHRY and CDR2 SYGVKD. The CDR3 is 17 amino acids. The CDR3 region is CAISEPGTGMSSYEQYF.

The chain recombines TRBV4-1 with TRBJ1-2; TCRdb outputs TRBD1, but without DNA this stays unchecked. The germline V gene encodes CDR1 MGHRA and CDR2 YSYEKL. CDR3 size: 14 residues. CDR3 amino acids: CASSKTGVGYGYTF.

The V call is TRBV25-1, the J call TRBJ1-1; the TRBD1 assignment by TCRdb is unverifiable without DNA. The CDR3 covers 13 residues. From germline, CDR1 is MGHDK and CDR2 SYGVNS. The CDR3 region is CASSAQTVTEAFF.

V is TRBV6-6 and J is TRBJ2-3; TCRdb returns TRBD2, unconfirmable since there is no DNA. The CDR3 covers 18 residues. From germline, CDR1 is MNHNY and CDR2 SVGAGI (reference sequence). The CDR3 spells CASSSLKGLAGLMDTQYF.

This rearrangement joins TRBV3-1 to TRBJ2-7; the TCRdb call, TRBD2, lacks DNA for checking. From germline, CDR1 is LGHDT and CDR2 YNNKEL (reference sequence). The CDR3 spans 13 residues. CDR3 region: CASMTSGTYEQYF.

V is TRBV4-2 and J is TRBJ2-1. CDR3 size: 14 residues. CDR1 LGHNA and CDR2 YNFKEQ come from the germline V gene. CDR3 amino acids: CASSQEFTPNEQFF.

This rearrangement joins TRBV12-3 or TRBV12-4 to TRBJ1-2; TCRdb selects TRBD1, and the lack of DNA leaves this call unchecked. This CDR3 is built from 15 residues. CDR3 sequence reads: CASSLEGQGDYGYTF.

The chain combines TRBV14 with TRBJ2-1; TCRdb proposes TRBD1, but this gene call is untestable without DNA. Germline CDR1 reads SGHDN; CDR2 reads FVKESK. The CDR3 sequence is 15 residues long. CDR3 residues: CASSRVSGVLAEQFF.

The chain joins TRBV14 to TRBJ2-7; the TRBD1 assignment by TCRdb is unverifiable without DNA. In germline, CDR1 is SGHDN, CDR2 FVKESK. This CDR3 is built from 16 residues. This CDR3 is CASSQAIKQGVYEQYF.

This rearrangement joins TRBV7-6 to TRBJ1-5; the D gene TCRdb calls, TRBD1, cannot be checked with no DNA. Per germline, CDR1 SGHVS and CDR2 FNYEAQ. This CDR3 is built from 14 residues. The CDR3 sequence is CASSLGDNGQPQHF.

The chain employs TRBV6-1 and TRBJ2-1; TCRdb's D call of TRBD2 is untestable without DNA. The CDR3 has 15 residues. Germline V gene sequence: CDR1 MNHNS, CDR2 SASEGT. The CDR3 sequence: CASNPGTSSYNEQFF.

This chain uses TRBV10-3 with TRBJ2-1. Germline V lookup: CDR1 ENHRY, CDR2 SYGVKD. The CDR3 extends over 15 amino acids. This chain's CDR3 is CAISERLANYNEQFF.

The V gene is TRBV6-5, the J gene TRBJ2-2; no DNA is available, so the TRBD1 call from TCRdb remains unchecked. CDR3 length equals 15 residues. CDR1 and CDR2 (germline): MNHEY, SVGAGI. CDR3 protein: CASSFRQGAVGELFF.

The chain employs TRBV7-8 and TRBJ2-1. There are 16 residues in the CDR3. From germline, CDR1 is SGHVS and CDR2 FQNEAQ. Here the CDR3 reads CASSLNSGSSYNEQFF.

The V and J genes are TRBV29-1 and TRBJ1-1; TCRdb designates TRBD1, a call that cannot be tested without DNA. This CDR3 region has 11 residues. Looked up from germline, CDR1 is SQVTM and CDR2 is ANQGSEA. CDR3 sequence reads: CSVDSGVEAFF.

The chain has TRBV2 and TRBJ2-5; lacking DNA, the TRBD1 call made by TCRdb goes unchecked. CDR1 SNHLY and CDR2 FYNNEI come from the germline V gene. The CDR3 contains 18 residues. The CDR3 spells CASSERSSTGSYQETQYF.

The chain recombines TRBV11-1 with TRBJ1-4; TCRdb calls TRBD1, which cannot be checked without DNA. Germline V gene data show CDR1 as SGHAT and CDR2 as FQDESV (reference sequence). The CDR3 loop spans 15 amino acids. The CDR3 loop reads CASSNTGGTDEKLFF.

This CDR3 reads CASSFWASGSDNEQFF. This sequence joins TRBV13 and TRBJ2-1; TCRdb designates TRBD2, a call that cannot be tested without DNA. This CDR3 has 16 amino acids. Germline CDR1 PRHDT, CDR2 FYEKMQ (reference sequence).

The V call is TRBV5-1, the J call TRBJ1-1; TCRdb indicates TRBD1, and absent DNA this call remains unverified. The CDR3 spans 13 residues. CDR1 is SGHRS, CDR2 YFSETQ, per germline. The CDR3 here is CASSGTLNTEAFF. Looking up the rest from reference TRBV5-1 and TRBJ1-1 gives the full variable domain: KAGVTQTPRYLIKTRGQQVTLSCSPISGHRSVSWYQQTPGQGLQFLFEYFSETQRNKGNFPGRFSGRQFSNSRSEMNVSTLELGDSALYLCASSGTLNTEAFFGQGTRLTVV.

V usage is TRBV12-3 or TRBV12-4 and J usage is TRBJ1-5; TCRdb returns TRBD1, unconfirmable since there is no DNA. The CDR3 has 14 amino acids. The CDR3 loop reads CASRGQGANQPQHF.

CDR3 region: CASSEEGSEQYF. The chain links TRBV25-1 to TRBJ2-7. The germline gives CDR1 MGHDK, CDR2 SYGVNS. The CDR3 is 12 amino acids.

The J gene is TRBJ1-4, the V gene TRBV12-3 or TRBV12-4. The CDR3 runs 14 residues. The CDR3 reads CASSYGSGNEKLFF.

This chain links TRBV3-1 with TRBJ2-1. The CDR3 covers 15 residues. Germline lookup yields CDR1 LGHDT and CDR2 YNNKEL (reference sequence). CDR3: CASSLETSSYNEQFF.